The clone carrying this T cell receptor (beta chain) was seen more than once but under ten times. RNA served as the template for amplifying TCR beta CDR3 regions. HTBI primers primed a first-round RT-PCR, and a second-round multiplex PCR followed. TCRdb reanalysed the multiplex PCR reads using MiXCR and keeps one entry per CDR3 protein. The sample consists of more than 300,000 distinct CDR3 sequences, approximately 18% of them appearing once. This sample is drawn from a study of Graves' ophthalmopathy and Graves' hyperthyroidism. With 3 bases removed from V and 2 bases from J, the gap between germline ends came to 11 bases. CDR3 length equals 13 residues. Germline CDR1 reads DFQATT; CDR2 reads SNEGSKA (reference sequence). Stable hyperthyroidism referred to disease that showed no ophthalmopathy within 18 months of follow-up.

The chain employs TRBV20-1 and TRBJ2-7; D call uncertain. The receptor's source is an adult woman with stable Graves' hyperthyroidism. The specimen sequenced was peripheral blood. In nucleotides, the CDR3 is TGCAGTGCTAGTAGTGGGGTGACCTACGAGCAGTACTTC. Protein: CSASSGVTYEQYF.